This T cell receptor beta chain was recorded in a study of blood T cell repertoires in COVID-19. Only in-frame clones appear in the TCRdb table, and some are missing; sequencing was by immunoSEQ multiplex PCR. The profile shows 140,000 or so clones, roughly 84% of them singletons. This clone was found once. The CDR3 runs 15 residues. Germline V gene lookup returns CDR1 SGHRS and CDR2 YFSETQ. With V trimmed by 0 bases and J by 7 bases, 5 bases remained unmatched. What was sequenced was peripheral blood. The sequence was obtained from a human donor in a cohort sampled during active COVID-19. The chain recombines TRBV5-1 with TRBJ2-1; 9 nucleotides agree with TRBD2. CDR3 residues: CASSLESSGANEQFF. Written as DNA, the CDR3 is TGCGCCAGCAGCTTGGAGTCTAGCGGGGCAAATGAGCAGTTCTTC. Full variable domain (outside the CDR3, taken from reference TRBV5-1 and TRBJ2-1): KAGVTQTPRYLIKTRGQQVTLSCSPISGHRSVSWYQQTPGQGLQFLFEYFSETQRNKGNFPGRFSGRQFSNSRSEMNVSTLELGDSALYLCASSLESSGANEQFFGPGTRLTVL.